Following are 4 T cell receptor beta chains from one sample sequenced in a study of vaccination and CD4 T cells after COVID-19. These receptors' antigens are unknown. Noted treatment: approximately 11-day PBMC culture with coronavirus spike peptide pools or control peptides (ViraFEST assay). Sequenced with the Oncomine TCR Beta short-read assay was DNA taken from cultured CD4+ T cells. Each CDR3 protein is one row after TCRdb ran MiXCR on the PCR reads. This repertoire shows 10,000 to 15,000 distinct CDR3 sequences, under 80% found once; its top ten account for about 10%. The sequencing input was CD4+ T cells from blood, cultured in vitro. Receptor source: a human donor who had recovered from COVID-19.

This clonotype is large within its sample. The rearrangement links TRBV6-1 to TRBJ1-1, with unresolved D. This CDR3 has 14 amino acids. Trimming removed 8 bases from V and 1 base from J, with 14 bases in between. The germline gives CDR1 MNHNS, CDR2 SASEGT. As DNA, the CDR3 is TGTGCCAGCCTCCCGCATGGAGGGAACACTGAAGCTTTCTTT. Its translation is CASLPHGGNTEAFF.

This clonotype occurred once. The chain is built from TRBV19 and TRBJ2-3; 8 bases align to TRBD1. Germline-derived CDR1 and CDR2 are LNHDA and SQIVND (reference sequence). There are 15 residues in the CDR3. Unmatched junction bases numbered 8, after V lost 3 bases and J lost 6 bases. CDR3 DNA: TGTGCCAGTAGTATGAGGACAGGGAGGTTGGATACGCAGTATTTT. Protein: CASSMRTGRLDTQYF.

The CDR3: CASGSRHYGYTF. DNA of the CDR3: TGTGCCAGCGGTAGTAGGCACTATGGCTACACCTTC. The V gene is TRBV28, the J gene TRBJ1-2, with unresolved D. From germline, CDR1 is MDHEN and CDR2 SYDVKM. The CDR3 sequence is 12 residues long. V lost 8 bases, J lost 3 bases, and 10 bases lay in between.

The J gene is TRBJ1-2, the V gene TRBV27; D is uncertain. Germline V gene sequence: CDR1 MNHEY, CDR2 SMNVEV (reference sequence). The CDR3 has 13 amino acids. V was shortened by 2 bases and J by 4 bases, with 8 bases between the two germline ends. DNA of the CDR3: TGTGCCAGCAGTTTAAGCGGATTCTATGGCTACACCTTC. Translated, it gives CASSLSGFYGYTF.